This TCR beta chain originates from a study of identifying expanded T cells in peripheral blood. Study observations and caveats: Around 1.2 clones differed between technical replicates, versus approximately 17 and 20 over time. Approximately 2-week clone count variance significantly increased as total template count grew.

There are 11 residues in the CDR3. The V end was cut by 6 bases, the J end by 6 bases, with 6 bases between. Per the germline V gene, CDR1 is MNHNY and CDR2 is SVGAGI (reference sequence). Measured with immunoSEQ multiplex PCR; TCRdb has only the in-frame clones, and not every one. Of some 75,000 clones in the sample, roughly nine tenths were seen once. No infections or other immune events were documented during collection. Of note for this clone: Its target is not known.

Sequenced: blood. V gene TRBV6-6 combines with J gene TRBJ2-1; D is uncertain. The receptor was derived from a person aged 18-70 years in good health. The CDR3 DNA reads TGTGCCAGCAGCCCCGGCAATGAGCAGTTCTTC. Protein: CASSPGNEQFF.